This is a list of T cell receptor beta chains from one sample in a study of OX40 agonist ivuxolimab in advanced cancers. Sequencing was performed with immunoSEQ multiplex PCR; in TCRdb, only in-frame clones are kept and a portion is missing. The data contain under 45,000 clones, around 80% of them singletons. Sequenced material: CD4+ or CD8+ T cells sorted from blood, taken in a trial of the OX40 agonist ivuxolimab. The receptors were gathered from an adult with an advanced solid tumor such as melanoma, head and neck, liver or kidney cancer. Both conserved end residues are part of each CDR3. The D gene is left open where the match is weak. Size is stated for part of the rows, as once, few or many counts, or as a class when the clone is expanded.

DNA	CDR3	D	size	J	V
TGTGCCAGCAGCTCCCATGGGGGCGCGAATTCACCCCTCCACTTT	CASSSHGGANSPLHF	.	.	TRBJ1-6	TRBV11-2
TGTGCCAGCAGCTTAGGGGGGAAGGACACTGAAGCTTTCTTT	CASSLGGKDTEAFF	.	.	TRBJ1-1	TRBV7-3
TGCAGTGCTAGGATCGTAGAGACCCAGTACTTC	CSARIVETQYF	.	once	TRBJ2-5	TRBV20-1
TGTGCCAGCAGTGCCACAGGATTCACCGGGGAGCTGTTTTTT	CASSATGFTGELFF	.	.	TRBJ2-2	TRBV6-5
TGTGCCAGCAGTTCCCCTCGACAGGGTACCTACGAGCAGTACTTC	CASSSPRQGTYEQYF	TRBD1	.	TRBJ2-7	TRBV27
TGCGCCAGCAGCCAACATACTGGGACAGGGCATGGCTACACCTTC	CASSQHTGTGHGYTF	TRBD1	.	TRBJ1-2	TRBV5-1
TGTGCCACCCCCCCGGGGGCGGGGGCACCTAGCACAGATACGCAGTATTTT	CATPPGAGAPSTDTQYF	.	.	TRBJ2-3	TRBV27
TGTGCCAGTAGTACCGGGACAGGGATCTATGGCTACACCTTC	CASSTGTGIYGYTF	TRBD1	.	TRBJ1-2	TRBV19
TGCAGCGTTGAAGGCCAACAAGAGACCCAGTACTTC	CSVEGQQETQYF	.	many	TRBJ2-5	TRBV29-1
TGTGCCAGCTCACGGGGCAATGAGCAGTTCTTC	CASSRGNEQFF	.	.	TRBJ2-1	TRBV18
TGCGCCAGCAGCTGGGAGGGTGCCCAAGAGACCCAGTACTTC	CASSWEGAQETQYF	TRBD2	few	TRBJ2-5	TRBV4-1
TGTGCCAGCAGTGAATTAGGGTCTAGCGGGGGGAATGAGCAGTTCTTC	CASSELGSSGGNEQFF	TRBD2	.	TRBJ2-1	TRBV2
TGTGCCAGCAGCTTGCGGACATCCCTCCTCGGAGCTTTCTTT	CASSLRTSLLGAFF	.	.	TRBJ1-1	TRBV5-4
TGTGCCAGCAGCATTCCGACGGGGAATTCACCCCTCCACTTT	CASSIPTGNSPLHF	.	.	TRBJ1-6	TRBV7-2
TGTGCCAGCAGTCCAACAGGGAACACTGAAGCTTTCTTT	CASSPTGNTEAFF	.	.	TRBJ1-1	TRBV6-6
TGTGCCAGCAGGAGGACAGGGGTCTACGTCCTGACTTTC	CASRRTGVYVLTF	TRBD1	.	TRBJ2-6	TRBV6-1
TGCAGCGCTCTCGAACCCGGGCGTAGGGACTATGGCTACACCTTC	CSALEPGRRDYGYTF	.	few	TRBJ1-2	TRBV29-1
TGTGCCAGCAGTGATACAACCTCCCTTTGGTGGTATGGCTACACCTTC	CASSDTTSLWWYGYTF	.	.	TRBJ1-2	TRBV6-4
TGTGCCAGCAGCTTGCTTCCGTCCCCCTCTGGAAACACCATATATTTT	CASSLLPSPSGNTIYF	.	.	TRBJ1-3	TRBV7-6
TGTGCCAGCAGTCCCATCCGGGGCACGAACACTGAAGCTTTCTTT	CASSPIRGTNTEAFF	.	.	TRBJ1-1	TRBV25-1
TGTGCCAGCAGTTCCCAGGGGGGAAGAATTGAAAAACTGTTTTTT	CASSSQGGRIEKLFF	TRBD1	.	TRBJ1-4	TRBV6-5
TGTGCCAGCAGCTTAGGATCTACCGGGGAGCTGTTTTTT	CASSLGSTGELFF	.	.	TRBJ2-2	TRBV7-3
TGTGCCAGCAGGCGGGACATCCTATATGGGGAAGCTTTCTTT	CASRRDILYGEAFF	.	.	TRBJ1-1	TRBV6-1
TGTGCCTGGAGTGTTCAGGGGAATCAGCCCCAGCATTTT	CAWSVQGNQPQHF	.	.	TRBJ1-5	TRBV30
TGTGCCAGCAGCTTATCCGATGAGCAGTTCTTC	CASSLSDEQFF	.	.	TRBJ2-1	TRBV7-9
TGTGCCAGCAGCTCCCCCCAGCGTGACCTCTCTGGAAACACCATATATTTT	CASSSPQRDLSGNTIYF	.	.	TRBJ1-3	TRBV9
TGTGCCAGTAGCAACGGAGCATTGTGGTCCCTCCACTTT	CASSNGALWSLHF	.	.	TRBJ1-6	TRBV19
TGTGCCAGTACCGCCAGTAGGGGGGCGATCGGCATTCAGTACTTC	CASTASRGAIGIQYF	.	.	TRBJ2-4	TRBV19
TGTGCCAGCAGTGAAGTGGGGGACAGGGGATACATTCAGTACTTC	CASSEVGDRGYIQYF	TRBD1	.	TRBJ2-4	TRBV6-1
TGTGCCAGCATTCACTTTTTTAGCGGGGGGCTCAATGAGCAGTTCTTC	CASIHFFSGGLNEQFF	TRBD2	.	TRBJ2-1	TRBV7-9
TGTGCCTGGAGTTATACAGTGGGCAAGGAAAAACTGTTTTTT	CAWSYTVGKEKLFF	.	.	TRBJ1-4	TRBV30
TGTGCCAGCAGACAGGGGGATTATAATTCACCCCTCCACTTT	CASRQGDYNSPLHF	TRBD1	.	TRBJ1-6	TRBV6-5